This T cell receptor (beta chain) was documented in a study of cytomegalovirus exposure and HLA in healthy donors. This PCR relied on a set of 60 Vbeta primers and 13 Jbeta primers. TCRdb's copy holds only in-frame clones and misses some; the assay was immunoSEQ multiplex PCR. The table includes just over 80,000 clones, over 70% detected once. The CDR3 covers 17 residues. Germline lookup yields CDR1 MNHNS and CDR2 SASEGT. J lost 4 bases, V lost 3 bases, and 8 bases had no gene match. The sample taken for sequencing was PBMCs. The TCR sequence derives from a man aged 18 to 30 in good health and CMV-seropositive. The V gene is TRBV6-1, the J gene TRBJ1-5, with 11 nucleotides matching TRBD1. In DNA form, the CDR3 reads TGTGCCAGCAGTGATCGGGTTGGGACAGGGGGGAATCAGCCCCAGCATTTT. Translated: CASSDRVGTGGNQPQHF.